This T cell receptor (beta chain) was captured by sequencing in a study of blood T cells in healthy people across ages. Broader study findings: As age increased, TCR beta diversity per million T cells fell in a roughly linear fashion. CMV status of donors was not determined, possibly confounding expanded clonotype changes. A greater number of naive CD4+ cells and higher diversity distinguished long-lived donors from aged donors.

Russia was home to the donors, healthy Caucasian individuals aged roughly 6 to 95. V was pared by 2 bases and J by 1 base, with 9 bases of the junction left unmatched. The germline CDR1 and CDR2 sequences are DFQATT and SNEGSKA (reference sequence). The CDR3 runs 17 residues. The second PCR ran about 7 to 12 cycles with a sample-barcoded 5' primer and J-beta primers. Using its own MiXCR run on the 5' RACE reads, TCRdb lists one record per CDR3 protein. Of about 940,000 distinct CDR3 sequences listed, roughly 43% are singletons. This clonotype was seen many times. Antigen specificity is unknown. The clonotype comes from a man aged 30 to 45 in good health. The gene calls are TRBV20-1 and TRBJ2-5, with 11 nucleotides matching TRBD2. The sample comprised blood. Here the CDR3 reads CSARNLLAGGVQETQYF. The CDR3 nucleotides are TGCAGTGCTAGAAACCTTCTAGCGGGGGGTGTCCAAGAGACCCAGTACTTC.